The T cell receptor (beta chain) under discussion was sequenced for a study of blood T cell repertoires in COVID-19. As for the study in general: Specimens from acute and convalescent COVID-19 originated in the United States, Italy and Spain. Sources were T cells, B-cell-depleted T cells, or PBMCs; the material itself was cDNA or gDNA.

Seattle enrolled patients during active infection and tracked them longitudinally. Original methodology: Amplified reference gene primers provided the basis for estimating nucleated cell counts. The table came from immunoSEQ multiplex PCR; TCRdb's copy has only in-frame clones and leaves some out. D and trimming were read from the DNA, whereas the V and J calls and clone size are those reported in that table. Altogether just over 250,000 clones are present, around 92% being singletons, with the ten largest covering about 2.5%. The sample holds one count of this clone. J was trimmed by 7 bases and V by 1 base; bases with no gene match: 4. This CDR3 is 15 amino acids long. The germline V gene has CDR1 LNHDA and CDR2 SQIVND (reference sequence).

The TCR was taken from a person between 18 and 30 years old with COVID-19, enrolled during active disease. Specimen: peripheral blood. The chain uses TRBV19 and TRBJ2-1, with 10 bases identical to TRBD2. The CDR3: CASSIGLAGGNEQFF. As DNA, the CDR3 is TGTGCCAGTAGTATAGGACTAGCGGGCGGAAATGAGCAGTTCTTC.